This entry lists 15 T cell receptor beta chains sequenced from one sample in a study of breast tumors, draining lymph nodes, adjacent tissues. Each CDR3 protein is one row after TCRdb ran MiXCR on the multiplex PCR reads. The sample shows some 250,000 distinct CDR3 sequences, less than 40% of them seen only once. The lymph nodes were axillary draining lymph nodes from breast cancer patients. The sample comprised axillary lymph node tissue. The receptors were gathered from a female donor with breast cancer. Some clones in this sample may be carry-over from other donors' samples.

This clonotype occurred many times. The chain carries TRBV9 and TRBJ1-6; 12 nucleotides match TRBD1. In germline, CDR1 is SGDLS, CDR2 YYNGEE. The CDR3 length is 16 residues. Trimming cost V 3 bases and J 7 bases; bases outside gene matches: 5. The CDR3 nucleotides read TGTGCCAGCAGCGCCCGGGACAGGGGGCAGAATTCACCCCTCCACTTT. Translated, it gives CASSARDRGQNSPLHF.

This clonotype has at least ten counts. The CDR3 region is CASSLDLPPSYEQYF. The CDR3 bases are TGTGCCAGCAGCTTAGATCTACCCCCCTCCTACGAGCAGTACTTC. This chain links TRBV11-2 with TRBJ2-7; D gene uncertain. This CDR3 has 15 residues. Trimming cost V 0 bases and J 0 bases, with 9 bases left between them. The germline V gene has CDR1 SGHAT and CDR2 FQNNGV.

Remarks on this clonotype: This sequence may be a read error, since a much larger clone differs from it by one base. CDR3 coding DNA: TGCGCCAGCAGCACAGGGACAGGGGGTTCCGTGAGAGAGGCCCAGTACTTC. Translation: CASSTGTGGSVREAQYF. The rearrangement joins TRBV5-1 to TRBJ2-5; TRBD1 agrees at 11 bases. Germline V gene sequence: CDR1 SGHRS, CDR2 YFSETQ. The length of the CDR3 is 17 residues.

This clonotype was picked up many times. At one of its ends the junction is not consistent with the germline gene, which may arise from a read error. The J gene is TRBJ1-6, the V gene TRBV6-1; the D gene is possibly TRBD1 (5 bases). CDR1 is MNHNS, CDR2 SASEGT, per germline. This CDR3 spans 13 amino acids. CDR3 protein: CASSEAGYLDAGF. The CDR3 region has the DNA TGTGCCAGCAGTGAAGCGGGATATCTGGACGCAGGGTTT.

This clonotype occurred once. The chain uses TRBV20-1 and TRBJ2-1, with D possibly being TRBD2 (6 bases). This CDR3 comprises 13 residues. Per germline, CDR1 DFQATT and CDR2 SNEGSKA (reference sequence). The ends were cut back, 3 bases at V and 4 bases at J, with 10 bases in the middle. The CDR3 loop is CSASGSLYNEQFF. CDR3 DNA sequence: TGCAGTGCTAGCGGGAGCTTGTACAATGAGCAGTTCTTC.

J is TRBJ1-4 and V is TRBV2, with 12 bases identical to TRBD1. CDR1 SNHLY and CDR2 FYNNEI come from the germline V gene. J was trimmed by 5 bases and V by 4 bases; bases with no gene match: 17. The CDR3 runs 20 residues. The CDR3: CASSVGQGAGTSGYNEKLFF. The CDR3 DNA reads TGTGCCAGCAGTGTGGGACAGGGGGCCGGGACAAGTGGCTACAATGAAAAACTGTTTTTT.

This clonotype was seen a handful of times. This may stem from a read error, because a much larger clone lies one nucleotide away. The CDR3 DNA reads TGTGCCAGCAGCCTTGCTAGCGGGAGGCAAGAGACCCAGCACTTC. This translates into CASSLASGRQETQHF. The chain links TRBV7-9 to TRBJ2-5; the match to TRBD2 covers 11 bases. The CDR3 runs to 15 residues. Germline CDR1 reads SEHNR; CDR2 reads FQNEAQ (reference sequence).

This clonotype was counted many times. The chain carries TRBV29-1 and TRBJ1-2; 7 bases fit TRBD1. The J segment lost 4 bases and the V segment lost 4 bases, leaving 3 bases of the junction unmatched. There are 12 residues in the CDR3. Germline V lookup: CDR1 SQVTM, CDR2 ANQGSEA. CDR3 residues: CSVGDSTYGYTF. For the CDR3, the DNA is TGCAGCGTTGGGGACAGCACCTATGGCTACACCTTC.

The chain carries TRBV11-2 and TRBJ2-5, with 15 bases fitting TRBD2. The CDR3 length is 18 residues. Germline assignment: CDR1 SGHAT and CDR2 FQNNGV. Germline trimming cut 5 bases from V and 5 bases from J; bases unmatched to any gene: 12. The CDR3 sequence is CASSLAGLAGGQGETQYF. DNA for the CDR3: TGTGCCAGCAGCCTAGCGGGACTAGCGGGAGGTCAGGGGGAGACCCAGTACTTC.

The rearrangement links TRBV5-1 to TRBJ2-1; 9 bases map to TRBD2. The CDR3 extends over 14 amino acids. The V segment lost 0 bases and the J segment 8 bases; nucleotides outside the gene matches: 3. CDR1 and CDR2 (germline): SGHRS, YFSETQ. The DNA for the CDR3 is TGCGCCAGCAGCTTGGGTAGCGGGGGCTATGAGCAGTTCTTC. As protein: CASSLGSGGYEQFF.

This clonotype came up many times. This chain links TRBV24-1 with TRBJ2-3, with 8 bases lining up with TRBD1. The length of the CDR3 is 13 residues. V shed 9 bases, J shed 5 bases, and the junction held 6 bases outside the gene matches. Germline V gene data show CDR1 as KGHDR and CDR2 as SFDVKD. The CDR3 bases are TGTGCCACCGCAGGGGGCGCTGAAGATACGCAGTATTTT. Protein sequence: CATAGGAEDTQYF.

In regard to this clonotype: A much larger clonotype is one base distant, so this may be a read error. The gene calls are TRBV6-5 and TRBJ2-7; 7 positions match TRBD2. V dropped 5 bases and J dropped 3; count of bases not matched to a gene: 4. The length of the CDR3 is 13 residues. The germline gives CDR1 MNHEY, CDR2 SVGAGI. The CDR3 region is CASSPSGYYEQYF. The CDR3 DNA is TGTGCCAGCAGTCCTAGCGGTTACTACGAGCAGTACTTC.

CDR3 coding DNA: TGTGCCAGCAGCTATGAGGGCCGGGAAGGGCAGTATAATTCACCCCTCCACTTT. Translated, it gives CASSYEGREGQYNSPLHF. The chain carries TRBV7-9 and TRBJ1-6; the D is unclear. The CDR3 loop spans 18 amino acids. V lost 4 bases to trimming and J lost 4 bases, with 20 bases between them. Germline V CDR1 and CDR2: SEHNR, FQNEAQ (reference sequence).

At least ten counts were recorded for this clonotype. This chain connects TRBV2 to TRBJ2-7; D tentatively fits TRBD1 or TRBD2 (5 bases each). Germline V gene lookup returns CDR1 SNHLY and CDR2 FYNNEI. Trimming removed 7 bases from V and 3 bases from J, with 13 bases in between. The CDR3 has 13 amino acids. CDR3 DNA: TGTGCCAGCACCGGGACGGAGATCTACGAGCAGTACTTC. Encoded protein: CASTGTEIYEQYF.

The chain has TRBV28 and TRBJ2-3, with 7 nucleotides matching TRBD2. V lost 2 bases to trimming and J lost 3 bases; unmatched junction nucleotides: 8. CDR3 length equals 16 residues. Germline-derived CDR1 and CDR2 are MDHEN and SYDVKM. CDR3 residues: CASSLRWEGPTDTQYF. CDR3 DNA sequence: TGTGCCAGCAGTTTACGCTGGGAGGGGCCTACAGATACGCAGTATTTT.